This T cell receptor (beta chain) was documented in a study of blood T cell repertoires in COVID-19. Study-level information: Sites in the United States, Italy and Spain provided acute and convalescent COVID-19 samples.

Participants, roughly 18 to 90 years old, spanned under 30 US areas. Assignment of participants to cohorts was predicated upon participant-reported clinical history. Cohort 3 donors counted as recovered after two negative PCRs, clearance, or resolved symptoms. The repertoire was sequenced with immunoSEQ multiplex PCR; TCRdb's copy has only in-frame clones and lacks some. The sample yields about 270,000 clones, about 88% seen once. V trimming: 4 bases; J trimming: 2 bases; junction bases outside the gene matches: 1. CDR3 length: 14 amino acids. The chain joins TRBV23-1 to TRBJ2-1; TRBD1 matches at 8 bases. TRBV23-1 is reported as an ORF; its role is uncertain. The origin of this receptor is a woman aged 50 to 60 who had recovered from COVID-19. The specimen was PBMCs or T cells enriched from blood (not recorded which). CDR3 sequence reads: CASSRQGPYNEQFF. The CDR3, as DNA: TGCGCCAGCAGTCGACAGGGGCCCTACAATGAGCAGTTCTTC.